This TCR beta chain was identified in a study of T cell clusters in autoimmune cytopenias (dated 2019 in TCRdb). Looking at the study overall: A median TRB sequencing depth of 50,000 to 65,000 reads per sample was reached, and a median of roughly 2,500 distinct TRB clonotypes per sample was obtained. TRB and IGH repertoires from peripheral blood were sequenced in autoimmune cytopenia patients at active disease and during treatment follow-up, with healthy, CLL and autoimmune hepatitis controls included alongside. The study aimed to test whether autoimmune cytopenia patients carry a disease-specific immune repertoire signature usable as a blood-based biomarker. Overall study outcomes, separate from this receptor: Healthy donors showed approximately 3.3-fold more exclusive TRB clusters than active autoimmune hepatitis patients, consistent with an autoimmunity-wide signature. GLIPH results suggested that primary autoimmune cytopenia patients were missing physiological T cell clusters, with about 53 clusters found only in healthy donors compared with roughly 15 found only in patients. The T cell clusters were only ever defined in silico, so experimental validation of their functional role was still needed. TRB repertoire shifts, with less even repertoires observed in secondary cytopenia and CLL, were mostly attributed to lymphoma bias rather than autoimmunity. In the comparison of secondary cytopenia with CLL, no cluster-lack signature showed up, apparently because the dominant lymphoma-associated repertoire masked the signature.

Per sample, roughly 240 ng of peripheral blood genomic DNA, 35,000 to 45,000 genome equivalents, was used for TRB amplification. To amplify TRB rearrangements, a touch-down multiplex PCR protocol was run with the TRB-A and TRB-B primer pools combined in a single tube. Illumina adapters and sample indices were attached to the amplicons through two consecutive PCR reactions using Phusion HS II polymerase. After gel purification with the NucleoSpin Gel and PCR Clean-up kit, the amplicons were quantified by Qubit and checked for quality on an Agilent 2100 Bioanalyzer. Sequencing of the libraries was performed on an Illumina MiSeq with 600-cycle, single-indexed, paired-end runs. In the original analysis: TRB reads were aligned and assembled with MiXCR version 2.1.12 using the default MiXCR reference library. Each unique CDR3 nucleotide sequence defined a clone, and only productive sequences with at least two reads were analysed. Alpha-parameterized diversity profiles (alpha 0 to 5), including the Shannon (alpha 1) and Simpson (alpha 2) indices, were computed with an R script to assess repertoire diversity. The tcR package was used to compute combinatorial TRB VJ usage, which was then compared between cohorts by principal component analysis with ade4. TCRbeta CDR3s were clustered with GLIPH on cohort pairs matched by age and read depth, and cluster frequencies were compared by Wilcoxon test. The reads went through TCRdb reprocessing, and each CDR3 protein sequence gets one entry with no DNA. TCRdb, not the authors, supplied the V and J calls. The sample table holds some 4,400 distinct CDR3 sequences. The ten biggest clones cover approximately 8% of the sample.

The germline V gene (reference sequence) sets CDR1 to LNHDA and CDR2 to SQIVND. Including the terminal cysteine and phenylalanine, the CDR3 comprises 15 residues. Only the protein is on record. Its frequency places this clonotype as large (0.1 to 1%); no count is recorded. The antigen it binds to is not known. The source material was peripheral blood. The sequence joins TRBV19 to TRBJ2-5; TCRdb designates TRBD1, a call that cannot be tested without DNA. The source is a human donor with an autoimmune cytopenia or autoimmune hepatitis (not recorded which). The CDR3 loop reads CASSTPGQLRETQYF.